This section outlines one T cell receptor (beta chain) sequence together with its context. Study processing details: Estimation of nucleated cell counts relied on the amplification of reference gene primers. Profiled with immunoSEQ multiplex PCR; TCRdb holds only in-frame clones, not every one. The DNA was the basis for D and trimming; V, J and clone size are from that table. Among approximately 190,000 clones, around 84% were seen once, and the ten largest hold approximately 14%. This specimen belongs to a study of blood T cell repertoires in COVID-19. Study background: Samples taken during acute and convalescent COVID-19 were collected in the United States, Italy and Spain. PBMCs, B-cell-depleted T cells, or T cells provided the cDNA or gDNA that made up the material.

Losses at the gene ends were 3 bases for V and 5 bases for J; bases not matched to a gene: 21. This CDR3 is 20 amino acids long. CDR1 and CDR2 (germline): LNHDA, SQIVND (reference sequence). This TCR was sampled from a man aged 25-40 years with active or convalescent COVID-19. Sequenced: peripheral blood. V is TRBV19 and J is TRBJ2-3; 9 nucleotides agree with TRBD2. The CDR3 DNA is TGTGCCAGTAGTATCTCCCGGCGGAATTCGCGGGAGGGCCGGGAAGATACGCAGTATTTT. It translates to CASSISRRNSREGREDTQYF.